The rows below give T cell receptor beta chains drawn from one sample of a study of blood T cell repertoires in COVID-19. Libraries were prepared by immunoSEQ multiplex PCR; TCRdb keeps only in-frame clonotypes and omits some of them. The repertoire holds 95,000 to 150,000 clones, with about 90% as singletons. The material sequenced was peripheral blood. The receptor source for this set is a woman aged 55-69 years with COVID-19, enrolled during active disease. Each CDR3 is given with its conserved first and last residue. The order of the fields is J gene, D gene, V gene, clone size, CDR3 protein, CDR3 DNA. A D gene is named only where the DNA matches it firmly. Size tells how often a clone was seen (once, few, many) or the class of an expanded clone, and some rows leave it out.

>TRBJ1-3|.|TRBV7-9|.
CASSLSRNTIYF
TGTGCCAGCAGCTTAAGCCGAAACACCATATATTTT
>TRBJ2-1|TRBD1|TRBV30|.
CAWSRDSYNEQFF
TGTGCCTGGAGTCGGGACAGCTACAATGAGCAGTTCTTC
>TRBJ2-1|TRBD2|TRBV5-1|once
CASSLTTSGGAYRNEQFF
TGCGCCAGCAGCTTGACCACTAGCGGGGGGGCCTATCGTAATGAGCAGTTCTTC
>TRBJ1-2|TRBD1|TRBV9|once
CASSPDRGRGYTF
TGTGCCAGCAGCCCTGACAGGGGGCGCGGCTACACCTTC
>TRBJ2-2|.|TRBV27|.
CASSLSGGSNTGELFF
TGTGCCAGCAGTTTATCAGGCGGATCGAACACCGGGGAGCTGTTTTTT
>TRBJ1-5|.|TRBV5-8|.
CASSLDHEGGQPQHF
TGTGCCAGCAGCTTGGATCACGAAGGGGGTCAGCCCCAGCATTTT
>TRBJ1-5|.|TRBV7-9|.
CASSSTGGTQPQHF
TGTGCCAGCAGCTCCACGGGGGGGACTCAGCCCCAGCATTTT
>TRBJ2-7|TRBD1|TRBV5-5|.
CASSPQGARYEQYF
TGTGCCAGCAGCCCACAGGGGGCGCGATACGAGCAGTACTTC
>TRBJ2-2|.|TRBV20-1|once
CSASPQGSAAGELFF
TGCAGTGCTAGTCCTCAGGGTAGTGCGGCCGGGGAGCTGTTTTTT
>TRBJ1-4|.|TRBV10-3|.
CAISESSTMREKLFF
TGTGCCATCAGTGAGTCGAGCACTATGAGGGAAAAACTGTTTTTT
>TRBJ1-6|.|TRBV4-2|.
CATQIGGTGSPLHF
TGTGCCACCCAAATAGGAGGGACCGGTTCACCCCTCCACTTT
>TRBJ1-1|.|TRBV2|.
CASSYYLGGAENTEAFF
TGTGCCAGCAGTTACTATTTAGGGGGGGCAGAGAACACTGAAGCTTTCTTT
>TRBJ1-6|.|TRBV19|few
CASSSQTESPLHF
TGTGCCAGTAGTAGCCAGACGGAGTCACCCCTCCACTTT
>TRBJ1-3|.|TRBV7-9|.
CASSPPGSSGNTIYF
TGTGCCAGCAGCCCGCCGGGGAGCTCTGGAAACACCATATATTTT
>TRBJ2-7|TRBD1|TRBV4-2|.
CASSQEGSQGAHEQYF
TGTGCCAGCAGCCAAGAGGGCTCGCAGGGGGCGCACGAGCAGTACTTC
>TRBJ2-5|.|TRBV4-3|few
CASSQGGGTQYF
TGCGCCAGCAGCCAAGGAGGCGGGACCCAGTACTTC
>TRBJ2-5|TRBD2|TRBV10-3|.
CAISEGRERGPGQETQYF
TGTGCCATCAGTGAAGGTAGAGAGCGGGGGCCGGGGCAAGAGACCCAGTACTTC
>TRBJ1-1|TRBD1|TRBV5-1|.
CASRQGAAEAFF
TGCGCCAGCCGACAGGGGGCCGCTGAAGCTTTCTTT
>TRBJ2-1|TRBD2|TRBV23-1|.
CASTGGGSTWAHEQFF
TGCGCCAGCACCGGGGGGGGCTCCACATGGGCACATGAGCAGTTCTTC
>TRBJ2-6|.|TRBV6-2/TRBV6-3|.
CASSYSQGRSGANVLTF
TGTGCCAGCAGTTATTCACAGGGCCGCTCTGGGGCCAACGTCCTGACTTTC